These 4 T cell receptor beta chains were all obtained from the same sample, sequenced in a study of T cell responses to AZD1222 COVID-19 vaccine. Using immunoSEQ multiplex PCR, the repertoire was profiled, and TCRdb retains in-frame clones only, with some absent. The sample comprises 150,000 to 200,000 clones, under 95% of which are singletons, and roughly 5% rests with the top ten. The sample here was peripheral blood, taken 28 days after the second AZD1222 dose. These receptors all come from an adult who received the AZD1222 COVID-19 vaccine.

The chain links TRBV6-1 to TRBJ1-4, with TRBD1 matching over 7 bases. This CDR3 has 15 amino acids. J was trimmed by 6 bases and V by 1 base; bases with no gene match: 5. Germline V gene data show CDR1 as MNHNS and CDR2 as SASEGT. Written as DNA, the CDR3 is TGTGCCAGCAGTGAAGTCCCCAGGGGGGATGAAAAACTGTTTTTT. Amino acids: CASSEVPRGDEKLFF.

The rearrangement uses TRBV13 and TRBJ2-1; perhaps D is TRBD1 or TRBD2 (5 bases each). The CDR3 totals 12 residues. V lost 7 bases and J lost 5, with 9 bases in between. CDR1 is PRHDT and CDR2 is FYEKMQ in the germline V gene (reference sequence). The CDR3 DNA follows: TGTGCCAGCAAGGGACGACACAATGAGCAGTTCTTC. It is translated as CASKGRHNEQFF. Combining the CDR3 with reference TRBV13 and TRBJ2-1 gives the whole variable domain AAGVIQSPRHLIKEKRETATLKCYPIPRHDTVYWYQQGPGQDPQFLISFYEKMQSDKGSIPDRFSAQQFSDYHSELNMSSLELGDSALYFCASKGRHNEQFFGPGTRLTVL.

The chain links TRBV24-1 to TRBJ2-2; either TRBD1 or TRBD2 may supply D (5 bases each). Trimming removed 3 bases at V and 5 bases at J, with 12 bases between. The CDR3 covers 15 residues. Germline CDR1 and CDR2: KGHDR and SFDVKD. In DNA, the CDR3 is TGTGCCACCAGTGATCCCAGGAGGACAACCGGGGAGCTGTTTTTT. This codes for CATSDPRRTTGELFF.

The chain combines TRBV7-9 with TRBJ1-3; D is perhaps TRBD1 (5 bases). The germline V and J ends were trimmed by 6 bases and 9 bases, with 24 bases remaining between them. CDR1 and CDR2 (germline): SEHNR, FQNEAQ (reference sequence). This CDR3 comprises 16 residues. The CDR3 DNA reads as TGTGCCAGCAGTTTTTACGGACGGTTTTCCGGGGGCACCATATATTTT. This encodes CASSFYGRFSGGTIYF.